This entry lists 29 T cell receptor beta chains sequenced from one sample in a study of early T cells in non-severe SARS-CoV-2 infection. MiXCR was run by TCRdb on the 5' RACE reads, yielding one entry per CDR3 protein. The sample holds some 87,000 distinct CDR3 sequences, about an eighth seen once. Sequenced material: whole blood. The receptor source for this set is an adult who was a healthcare worker with PCR-confirmed SARS-CoV-2 infection or an uninfected control (not recorded which).

V and J are TRBV5-1 and TRBJ1-2; TRBD1 matches at 12 bases. There are 14 residues in the CDR3. V gave up 7 bases and J gave up 7 bases; unmatched junction bases: 8. Germline V gene lookup returns CDR1 SGHRS and CDR2 YFSETQ. This CDR3 reads CASVPGQGAGGYTF. DNA of the CDR3: TGCGCCAGCGTTCCGGGACAGGGGGCCGGTGGCTACACCTTC. The entire variable domain, with the rest obtained from reference TRBV5-1 and TRBJ1-2, is as follows: KAGVTQTPRYLIKTRGQQVTLSCSPISGHRSVSWYQQTPGQGLQFLFEYFSETQRNKGNFPGRFSGRQFSNSRSEMNVSTLELGDSALYLCASVPGQGAGGYTFGSGTRLTVV.

The chain is built from TRBV12-3 or TRBV12-4 and TRBJ2-2; 7 bases map to TRBD1. V shed 5 bases, J shed 4 bases, and the junction held 7 bases outside the gene matches. This CDR3 region has 15 residues. This CDR3 reads CASSHRQGVTGELFF. CDR3 bases: TGTGCCAGCAGTCACCGACAGGGAGTCACCGGGGAGCTGTTTTTT.

CDR3 region: CASRAREGHKDTQYF. As DNA, the CDR3 is TGTGCCAGCAGGGCGCGGGAGGGCCATAAAGATACGCAGTATTTT. V and J are TRBV7-2 and TRBJ2-3; 9 nucleotides line up with TRBD2. Germline V CDR1 and CDR2: SGHTA, FQGNSA. The CDR3 is 15 residues long. V shed 6 bases, J shed 5 bases, and the junction held 9 bases outside the gene matches. The full variable domain, with the rest looked up from reference TRBV7-2 and TRBJ2-3, is GAGVSQSPSNKVTEKGKDVELRCDPISGHTALYWYRQSLGQGLEFLIYFQGNSAPDKSGLPSDRFSAERTGGSVSTLTIQRTQQEDSAVYLCASRAREGHKDTQYFGPGTRLTVL.

There are a few counts of this clonotype. V is TRBV5-4 and J is TRBJ1-1, with 7 bases identical to TRBD1. This CDR3 comprises 14 residues. After removal of 3 bases from V and 1 base from J, the junction contained 3 bases not matched to a gene. Germline values: CDR1 SGHNT, CDR2 YYREEE (reference sequence). For the CDR3, the DNA is TGTGCCAGCAGCTCGGGACAGTCGAACACTGAAGCTTTCTTT. As protein: CASSSGQSNTEAFF.

The rearrangement joins TRBV28 to TRBJ1-6; D perhaps matches TRBD1 (5 bases). This CDR3 contains 13 residues. The V gene lost 9 bases and the J gene lost 9 bases, with 15 bases spanning the gap. CDR1 MDHEN and CDR2 SYDVKM come from the germline V gene. CDR3 coding DNA: TGTGCCAGTAGGGGCAGGGACCGTTCACCCCTCCACTTT. Encoded protein: CASRGRDRSPLHF.

This clonotype came up many times. The chain uses TRBV6-1 and TRBJ1-6; D gene ambiguous. The germline V gene encodes CDR1 MNHNS and CDR2 SASEGT. The CDR3 is made up of 19 amino acids. V lost 1 base to trimming and J lost 0 bases, with 16 bases between them. The CDR3 nucleotides read TGTGCCAGCAGTGAAGAAGAGTTGAGTTTCAGCTCCTATAATTCACCCCTCCACTTT. Translation: CASSEEELSFSSYNSPLHF.

This clonotype has just a few counts. V and J are TRBV11-2 and TRBJ2-1; no definite D call. The V and J ends lost 0 bases and 8 bases respectively, with 11 bases between them. Germline V gene data show CDR1 as SGHAT and CDR2 as FQNNGV. This CDR3 has 14 amino acids. In DNA form, the CDR3 reads TGTGCCAGCAGCTTAGATCTGACACTGGATGAGCAGTTCTTC. Its protein product is CASSLDLTLDEQFF.

CDR3 coding DNA: TGTGCCAGCAGCTTCGGACTAGCCCTATACAATGAGCAGTTCTTC. As protein: CASSFGLALYNEQFF. This chain connects TRBV7-8 to TRBJ2-1, with 8 bases identical to TRBD2. The CDR3 has 15 amino acids. Germline CDR1 reads SGHVS; CDR2 reads FQNEAQ. V was pared by 3 bases and J by 4 bases, with 5 bases of the junction left unmatched. Supplemented by reference TRBV7-8 and TRBJ2-1, the full variable domain reads GAGVSQSPRYKVAKRGQDVALRCDPISGHVSLFWYQQALGQGPEFLTYFQNEAQLDKSGLPSDRFFAERPEGSVSTLKIQRTQQEDSAVYLCASSFGLALYNEQFFGPGTRLTVL.

The sample holds many counts of this clonotype. This chain connects TRBV3-1 to TRBJ2-7; unclear D gene. The V end lost 1 base, the J end lost 7 bases, and 8 bases lay between the germline ends. CDR1 and CDR2 (germline): LGHDT, YNNKEL (reference sequence). The CDR3 runs to 12 residues. As DNA, the CDR3 is TGTGCCAGCAGCCAAGGGTGGGGAGAGCAGTACTTC. Its translation is CASSQGWGEQYF.

The CDR3, as DNA: TGTGCCAGCAGAACCGGGACACATGGCTACACCTTC. Translated: CASRTGTHGYTF. The chain recombines TRBV28 with TRBJ1-2, with D possibly matching TRBD1 (6 bases). Germline assignment: CDR1 MDHEN and CDR2 SYDVKM. The V end lost 6 bases, the J end lost 6 bases, and 11 bases lay between the germline ends. The CDR3 consists of 12 residues.

V gene TRBV6-1 combines with J gene TRBJ2-7, with TRBD1 matching over 9 bases. The CDR3 extends over 15 amino acids. CDR1 and CDR2 (germline): MNHNS, SASEGT. Unmatched junction bases numbered 11, after V lost 5 bases and J lost 6 bases. CDR3 residues: CASSPPPDRGGEQYF. CDR3 nucleotides: TGTGCCAGCAGTCCCCCACCGGACAGGGGCGGCGAGCAGTACTTC.

This clonotype was detected ten times or more. J is TRBJ2-3 and V is TRBV28; TRBD1 matches 9 bases. This CDR3 is built from 15 residues. Germline assignment: CDR1 MDHEN and CDR2 SYDVKM. The V segment lost 3 bases and the J segment 3 bases; nucleotides outside the gene matches: 4. Written as DNA, the CDR3 is TGTGCCAGCAGTTTCGGACAGGGGACGACAGATACGCAGTATTTT. This sequence encodes CASSFGQGTTDTQYF.

This clonotype showed up many times. The chain has TRBV21-1 and TRBJ2-7; the table's D call of TRBD1 was not tested on the DNA. TRBV21-1 is an annotated pseudogene. The CDR3 extends over 15 amino acids. The CDR3 loop reads CASSKRRAAPYEQYF. The CDR3 DNA is TGTGCCAGCAGCAAAAGACGGGCGGCCCCCTACGAGCAGTACTTC.

This clonotype was seen ten or more times. This chain joins TRBV6-1 and TRBJ2-4; no firm D call. CDR1 is MNHNS and CDR2 is SASEGT in the germline V gene. The CDR3 covers 15 residues. Deletions cut 2 bases from V and 6 bases from J, with 14 bases between. The CDR3 DNA follows: TGTGCCAGCAGTGAAATTGTACTGAAGGGAAACATTCAGTACTTC. Translating it yields CASSEIVLKGNIQYF.

This clonotype was counted many times. The chain combines TRBV7-6 with TRBJ2-3; D may match TRBD1 or TRBD2 (5 bases each). Germline lookup yields CDR1 SGHVS and CDR2 FNYEAQ. This CDR3 is built from 13 residues. Trimming shortened V by 4 bases and J by 8 bases, and 13 bases separated the two germline ends. CDR3 sequence reads: CASSSVGDSTQYF. CDR3 sequence (DNA): TGTGCCAGCAGCTCTGTGGGGGATAGTACGCAGTATTTT.

This clonotype was picked up many times. The genes are TRBV12-3 or TRBV12-4 and TRBJ2-7; D call uncertain. The length of the CDR3 is 15 residues. Deletions cut 5 bases from V and 1 base from J, with 15 bases between. The CDR3 region has the DNA TGTGCCAGCAGTCCTATCGGACCCAGTTCCTACGAGCAGTACTTC. Residues: CASSPIGPSSYEQYF.

Many counts were recorded for this clonotype. The chain combines TRBV5-4 with TRBJ1-2; the match to TRBD1 covers 10 bases. CDR3 length: 14 residues. CDR1 SGHNT and CDR2 YYREEE come from the germline V gene (reference sequence). V lost 4 bases, J lost 6 bases, and 6 bases stayed unmatched. The CDR3 DNA reads TGTGCCAGCAGCCTTCGACAGGGGGCCCATGGCTACACCTTC. It translates to CASSLRQGAHGYTF.

This clonotype has a count of ten or more. This rearrangement joins TRBV7-2 to TRBJ2-3; 7 bases are a match to TRBD2. The germline CDR1 and CDR2 sequences are SGHTA and FQGNSA. Unmatched junction bases numbered 13, after V lost 6 bases and J lost 1 base. This CDR3 spans 17 amino acids. The CDR3 region is CASSLRYGGIRTDTQYF. The CDR3 nucleotides are TGTGCCAGCAGTTTGCGGTACGGGGGGATCCGCACAGATACGCAGTATTTT. Using reference TRBV7-2 and TRBJ2-3 for the parts outside the CDR3, the full variable domain is GAGVSQSPSNKVTEKGKDVELRCDPISGHTALYWYRQSLGQGLEFLIYFQGNSAPDKSGLPSDRFSAERTGGSVSTLTIQRTQQEDSAVYLCASSLRYGGIRTDTQYFGPGTRLTVL.

This clonotype was observed many times. J is TRBJ2-5 and V is TRBV20-1; D gene uncertain. This CDR3 contains 13 residues. Looked up from germline, CDR1 is DFQATT and CDR2 is SNEGSKA (reference sequence). Trimming pared 2 bases from V and 2 bases from J, leaving 9 bases between. As DNA, the CDR3 is TGCAGTGCTAGAAGCCATGGGCAAGAGACCCAGTACTTC. It specifies CSARSHGQETQYF.

The chain is built from TRBV10-3 and TRBJ2-1; possible D gene TRBD1, 5 bases. V lost 10 bases and J lost 1, with 11 bases in between. CDR3 size: 13 residues. In germline, CDR1 is ENHRY, CDR2 SYGVKD. CDR3 nucleotide sequence: TGTGCCACCTGGACACCGTCCTACAATGAGCAGTTCTTC. This sequence encodes CATWTPSYNEQFF.

J is TRBJ2-7 and V is TRBV11-2; either TRBD1 or TRBD2 may supply D (6 bases each). The CDR3 covers 13 residues. Trimming removed 11 bases at V and 2 bases at J, with 16 bases between. Germline values: CDR1 SGHAT, CDR2 FQNNGV. The CDR3: CASRGLNPYEQYF. The CDR3 nucleotides read TGTGCCTCCAGGGGACTCAACCCCTACGAGCAGTACTTC.

This clonotype was recorded a few times. V is TRBV15 and J is TRBJ1-6; possibly TRBD1 for D (5 bases). In germline, CDR1 is LNHNV, CDR2 YYDKDF (reference sequence). The CDR3 sequence is 16 residues long. V lost 3 bases to trimming and J lost 3 bases, with 12 bases between them. The CDR3 bases are TGTGCCACCAGCAGGGCCGGGGGGTTCTATAATTCACCCCTCCACTTT. Encoded protein: CATSRAGGFYNSPLHF.

This clonotype has more than one count but fewer than ten. The V and J genes are TRBV5-1 and TRBJ1-1; weak D call: TRBD1 (6 bases). CDR3 length equals 15 residues. Between the trimmed V and J ends, which lost 2 bases and 2 bases, there was a span of 13 bases. Germline V gene sequence: CDR1 SGHRS, CDR2 YFSETQ. In nucleotides, the CDR3 is TGCGCCAGCAGCTTCGAGGGACACATTAACACTGAAGCTTTCTTT. Its protein product is CASSFEGHINTEAFF.

In this sample, this clonotype turned up many times. The chain couples TRBV6-4 to TRBJ2-4, with TRBD2 as a possible D gene (6 bases). This CDR3 contains 14 residues. Germline CDR1 MRHNA, CDR2 SNTAGT. V was cut by 2 bases and J by 3 bases, with 8 bases left in between. This CDR3 is CASSDGTDKNIQYF. DNA for the CDR3: TGTGCCAGCAGTGACGGGACTGACAAAAACATTCAGTACTTC.

The V call is TRBV30, the J call TRBJ2-4; D not certain. The CDR3 loop spans 12 amino acids. Trimming left V 0 bases short and J 1 base short, with 1 base between. CDR1 GTSNPN and CDR2 SVGIG come from the germline V gene (reference sequence). The CDR3 bases are TGTGCCTGGAGTGTTGCCAAAAACATTCAGTACTTC. Its translation: CAWSVAKNIQYF.

This clonotype was observed many times. The chain combines TRBV9 with TRBJ2-1, with 8 nucleotides matching TRBD2. Unmatched junction bases numbered 4, after V lost 0 bases and J lost 5 bases. The germline CDR1 and CDR2 sequences are SGDLS and YYNGEE. The CDR3 is 15 residues long. CDR3 sequence (DNA): TGTGCCAGCAGCGTAGGCCTAGCGGGCAACAATGAGCAGTTCTTC. Residues: CASSVGLAGNNEQFF. The complete variable domain, with remaining parts taken from reference TRBV9 and TRBJ2-1, reads DSGVTQTPKHLITATGQRVTLRCSPRSGDLSVYWYQQSLDQGLQFLIQYYNGEERAKGNILERFSAQQFPDLHSELNLSSLELGDSALYFCASSVGLAGNNEQFFGPGTRLTVL.

This clonotype was observed many times. The rearrangement links TRBV5-1 to TRBJ2-7; 10 bases are a match to TRBD2. This CDR3 is 14 amino acids long. V trimming: 4 bases; J trimming: 4 bases; junction bases outside the gene matches: 5. Germline V gene sequence: CDR1 SGHRS, CDR2 YFSETQ. The CDR3 is CASSATTSGYEQYF. Written as DNA, the CDR3 is TGCGCCAGCAGCGCGACGACTAGCGGGTACGAGCAGTACTTC.

The chain couples TRBV18 to TRBJ1-4; D is undetermined. Trimming left V 1 base short and J 8 bases short, with 8 bases between. CDR1 is KGHSH and CDR2 is LQKENI in the germline V gene. The CDR3 totals 13 residues. The CDR3 DNA is TGTGCCAGCTCACCACTCGAGGGAGAAAAACTGTTTTTT. Its translation: CASSPLEGEKLFF.

The chain is built from TRBV7-9 and TRBJ2-3; D is perhaps TRBD1 or TRBD2 (5 bases each). The CDR3 spans 19 residues. Per the germline V gene, CDR1 is SEHNR and CDR2 is FQNEAQ (reference sequence). Trimming removed 4 bases at V and 0 bases at J, with 23 bases between. The CDR3: CASSSSLRGASSSTDTQYF. CDR3 nucleotides: TGTGCCAGCAGCTCATCCCTGAGAGGGGCCTCTTCTAGCACAGATACGCAGTATTTT.